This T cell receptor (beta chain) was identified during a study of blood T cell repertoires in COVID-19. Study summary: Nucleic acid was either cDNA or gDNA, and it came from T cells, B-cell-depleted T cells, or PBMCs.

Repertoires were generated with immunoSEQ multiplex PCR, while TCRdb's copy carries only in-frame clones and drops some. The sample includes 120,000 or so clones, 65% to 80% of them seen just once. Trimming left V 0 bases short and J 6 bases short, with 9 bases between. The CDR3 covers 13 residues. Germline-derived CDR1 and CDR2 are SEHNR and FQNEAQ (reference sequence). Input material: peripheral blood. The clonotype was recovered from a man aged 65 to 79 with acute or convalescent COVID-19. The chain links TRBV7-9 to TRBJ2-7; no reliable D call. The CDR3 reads CASSLAPSAEQYF. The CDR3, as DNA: TGTGCCAGCAGCTTAGCGCCGAGCGCCGAGCAGTACTTC.